Following are 6 T cell receptor beta chains from one sample sequenced in a study of blood T cell repertoires in COVID-19. Using immunoSEQ multiplex PCR, the repertoire was profiled, and TCRdb retains in-frame clones only, with some absent. The table includes 100,000 to 150,000 clones, about four fifths detected once. The specimen was peripheral blood. The receptors come from a man aged 40-49 years with active or convalescent COVID-19.

V gene TRBV6-2 or TRBV6-3 combines with J gene TRBJ2-1, with a tentative D call TRBD1 (5 bases). CDR3 size: 15 residues. V dropped 0 bases and J dropped 6 bases, with 12 bases sitting between them. In germline, CDR1 is MNHEY, CDR2 SVGEGT. The CDR3 nucleotides read TGTGCCAGCAGTTACTCGGGGCGAGAATTCAATGAGCAGTTCTTC. It specifies CASSYSGREFNEQFF.

The chain joins TRBV18 to TRBJ1-5, with 9 nucleotides matching TRBD1. The ends lost 5 bases at V and 5 bases at J; junction bases unmatched: 13. The V gene's germline CDR1 is KGHSH and CDR2 LQKENI. The CDR3 runs 17 residues. CDR3 sequence reads: CASSIKRVGQGHQPQHF. The CDR3 bases are TGTGCCAGCTCAATAAAGAGGGTTGGACAGGGGCATCAGCCCCAGCATTTT.

The V call is TRBV9, the J call TRBJ2-3; D unresolved. Trimming stripped 0 bases from V and 1 base from J, with 3 bases between. This CDR3 spans 13 amino acids. Germline loops: CDR1 SGDLS, CDR2 YYNGEE. The CDR3 region is CASSVGGTDTQYF. The CDR3 DNA reads TGTGCCAGCAGCGTAGGAGGCACAGATACGCAGTATTTT.

This clone was found once. The chain couples TRBV27 to TRBJ2-2; 13 positions match TRBD2. The CDR3 covers 19 residues. Trimming cost V 2 bases and J 5 bases; bases outside gene matches: 11. Germline V gives CDR1 MNHEY, CDR2 SMNVEV (reference sequence). The DNA for the CDR3 is TGTGCCAGCAGTTTAACGGGACTAGCGGGGTTGAGTTGGACCGGGGAGCTGTTTTTT. Translated: CASSLTGLAGLSWTGELFF.

The V and J genes are TRBV19 and TRBJ2-1; tentatively, D is TRBD2 (6 bases). The CDR3 consists of 17 residues. CDR1 and CDR2 (germline): LNHDA, SQIVND (reference sequence). Trimming took off 2 bases at V and 2 bases at J, with 16 bases between the two ends. The CDR3 region is CASSISGGPGAYNEQFF. DNA for the CDR3: TGTGCCAGTAGTATATCCGGGGGTCCCGGCGCCTACAATGAGCAGTTCTTC.

V gene TRBV6-5 combines with J gene TRBJ1-5, with D perhaps matching TRBD1 (6 bases). The V end was cut by 5 bases, the J end by 1 base, with 12 bases between. The germline V gene has CDR1 MNHEY and CDR2 SVGAGI. The CDR3 is 15 amino acids. The CDR3 reads CASSRTAGSNQPQHF. In DNA, the CDR3 is TGTGCCAGCAGTAGGACAGCGGGAAGCAATCAGCCCCAGCATTTT.